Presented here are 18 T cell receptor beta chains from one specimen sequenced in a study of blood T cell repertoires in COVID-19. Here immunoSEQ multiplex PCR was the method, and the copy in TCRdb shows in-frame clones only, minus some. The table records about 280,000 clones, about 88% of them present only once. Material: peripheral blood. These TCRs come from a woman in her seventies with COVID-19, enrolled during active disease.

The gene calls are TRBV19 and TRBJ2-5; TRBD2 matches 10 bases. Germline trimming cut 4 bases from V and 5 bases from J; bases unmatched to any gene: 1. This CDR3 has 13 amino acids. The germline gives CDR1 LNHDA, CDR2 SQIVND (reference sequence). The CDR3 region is CASSRGLAETQYF. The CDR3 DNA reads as TGTGCCAGTAGTAGGGGACTAGCGGAGACCCAGTACTTC. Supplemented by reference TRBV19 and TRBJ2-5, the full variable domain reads DGGITQSPKYLFRKEGQNVTLSCEQNLNHDAMYWYRQDPGQGLRLIYYSQIVNDFQKGDIAEGYSVSREKKESFPLTVTSAQKNPTAFYLCASSRGLAETQYFGPGTRLLVL.

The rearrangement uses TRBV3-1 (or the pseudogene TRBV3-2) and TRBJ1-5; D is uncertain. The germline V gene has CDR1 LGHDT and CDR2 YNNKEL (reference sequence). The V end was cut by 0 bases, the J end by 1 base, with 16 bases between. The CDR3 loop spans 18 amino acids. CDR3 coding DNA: TGTGCCAGCAGCCAAGATCAGACTGGGTCCGGGAGCAATCAGCCCCAGCATTTT. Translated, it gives CASSQDQTGSGSNQPQHF.

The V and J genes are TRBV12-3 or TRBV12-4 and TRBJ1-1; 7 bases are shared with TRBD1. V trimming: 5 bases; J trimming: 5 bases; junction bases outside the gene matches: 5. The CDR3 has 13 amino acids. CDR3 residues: CASSMTGLTEAFF. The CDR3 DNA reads TGTGCCAGCAGTATGACAGGGTTGACTGAAGCTTTCTTT.

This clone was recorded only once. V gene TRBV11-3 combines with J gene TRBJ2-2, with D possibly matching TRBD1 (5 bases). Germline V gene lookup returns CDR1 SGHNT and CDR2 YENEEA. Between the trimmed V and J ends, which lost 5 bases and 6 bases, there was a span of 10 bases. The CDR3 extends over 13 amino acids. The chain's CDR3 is CASSPRVSGELFF. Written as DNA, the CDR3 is TGTGCCAGCAGCCCCAGGGTGTCCGGGGAGCTGTTTTTT.

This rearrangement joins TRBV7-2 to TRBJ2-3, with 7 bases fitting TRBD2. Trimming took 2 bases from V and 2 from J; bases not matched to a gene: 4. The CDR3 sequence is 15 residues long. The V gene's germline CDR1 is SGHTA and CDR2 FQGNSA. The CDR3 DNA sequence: TGTGCCAGCAGCTTATCTAGCGGAAACACAGATACGCAGTATTTT. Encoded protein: CASSLSSGNTDTQYF.

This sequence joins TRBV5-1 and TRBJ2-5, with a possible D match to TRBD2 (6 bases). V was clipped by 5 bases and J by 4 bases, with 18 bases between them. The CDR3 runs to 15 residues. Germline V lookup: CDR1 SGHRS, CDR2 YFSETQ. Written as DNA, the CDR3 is TGCGCCAGCAGGGACTATGGCTTCCCTCCAGAGACCCAGTACTTC. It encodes CASRDYGFPPETQYF.

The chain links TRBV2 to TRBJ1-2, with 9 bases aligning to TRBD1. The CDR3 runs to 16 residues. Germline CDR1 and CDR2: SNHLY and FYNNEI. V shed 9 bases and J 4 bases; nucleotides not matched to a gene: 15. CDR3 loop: CARGQGGPAHRYGYTF. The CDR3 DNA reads TGTGCCAGGGGACAGGGCGGACCCGCTCACCGCTATGGCTACACCTTC. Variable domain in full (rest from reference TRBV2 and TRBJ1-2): EPEVTQTPSHQVTQMGQEVILRCVPISNHLYFYWYRQILGQKVEFLVSFYNNEISEKSEIFDDQFSVERPDGSNFTLKIRSTKLEDSAMYFCARGQGGPAHRYGYTFGSGTRLTVV.

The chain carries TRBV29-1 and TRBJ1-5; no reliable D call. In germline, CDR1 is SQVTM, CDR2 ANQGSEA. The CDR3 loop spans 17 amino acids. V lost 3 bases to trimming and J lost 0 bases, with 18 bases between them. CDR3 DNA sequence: TGCAGCGTTGACCCTGGATCTTCAGGATATAGCAATCAGCCCCAGCATTTT. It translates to CSVDPGSSGYSNQPQHF.

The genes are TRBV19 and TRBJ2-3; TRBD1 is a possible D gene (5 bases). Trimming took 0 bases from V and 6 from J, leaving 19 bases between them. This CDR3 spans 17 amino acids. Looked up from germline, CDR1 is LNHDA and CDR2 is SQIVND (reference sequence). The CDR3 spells CASSIDLGASWADTQYF. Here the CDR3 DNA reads TGTGCCAGTAGTATAGATCTTGGGGCTAGTTGGGCGGATACGCAGTATTTT. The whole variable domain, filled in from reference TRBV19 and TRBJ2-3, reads DGGITQSPKYLFRKEGQNVTLSCEQNLNHDAMYWYRQDPGQGLRLIYYSQIVNDFQKGDIAEGYSVSREKKESFPLTVTSAQKNPTAFYLCASSIDLGASWADTQYFGPGTRLTVL.

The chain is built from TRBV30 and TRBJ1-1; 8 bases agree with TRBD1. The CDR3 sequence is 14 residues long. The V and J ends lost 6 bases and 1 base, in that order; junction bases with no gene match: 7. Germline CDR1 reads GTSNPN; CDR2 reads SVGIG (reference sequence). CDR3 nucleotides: TGTGCCTGTACTGACAGGGGAACGAACACTGAAGCTTTCTTT. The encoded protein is CACTDRGTNTEAFF.

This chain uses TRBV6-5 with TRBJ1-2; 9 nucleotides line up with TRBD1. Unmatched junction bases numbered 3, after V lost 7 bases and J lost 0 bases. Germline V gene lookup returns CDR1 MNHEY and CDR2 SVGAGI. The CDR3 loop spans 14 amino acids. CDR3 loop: CASMRDRANYGYTF. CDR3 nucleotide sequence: TGTGCCAGCATGAGGGACAGGGCTAACTATGGCTACACCTTC.

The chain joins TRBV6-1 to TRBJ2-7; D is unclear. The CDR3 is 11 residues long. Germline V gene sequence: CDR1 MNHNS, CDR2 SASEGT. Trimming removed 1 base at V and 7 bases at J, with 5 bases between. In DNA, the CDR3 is TGTGCCAGCAGTGAAGTCCGGGAGCAGTACTTC. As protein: CASSEVREQYF.

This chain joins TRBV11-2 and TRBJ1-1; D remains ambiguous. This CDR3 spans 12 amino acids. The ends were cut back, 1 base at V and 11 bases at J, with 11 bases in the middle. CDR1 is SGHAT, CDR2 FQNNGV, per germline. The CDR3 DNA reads TGTGCCAGCAGCTTAGTGGAGGGTGGGGCTTTCTTT. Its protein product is CASSLVEGGAFF.

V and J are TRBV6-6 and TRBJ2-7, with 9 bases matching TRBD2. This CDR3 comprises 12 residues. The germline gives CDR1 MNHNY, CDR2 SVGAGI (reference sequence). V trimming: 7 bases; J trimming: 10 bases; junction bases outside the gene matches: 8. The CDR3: CASIGGLAQQYF. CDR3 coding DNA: TGTGCCAGCATTGGCGGACTAGCGCAACAGTACTTC.

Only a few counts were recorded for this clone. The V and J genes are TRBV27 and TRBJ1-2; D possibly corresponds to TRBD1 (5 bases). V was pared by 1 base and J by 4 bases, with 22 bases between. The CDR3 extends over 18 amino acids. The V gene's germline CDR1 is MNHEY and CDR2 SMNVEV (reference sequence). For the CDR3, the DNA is TGTGCCAGCAGTTTATTACCACCACCGGGGGGTGATATCTATGGCTACACCTTC. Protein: CASSLLPPPGGDIYGYTF.

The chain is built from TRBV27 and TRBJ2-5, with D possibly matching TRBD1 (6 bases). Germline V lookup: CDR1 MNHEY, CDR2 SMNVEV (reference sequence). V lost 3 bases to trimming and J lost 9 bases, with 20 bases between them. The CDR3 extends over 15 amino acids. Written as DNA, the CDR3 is TGTGCCAGCAGTTTTTCTCGTAGGGGGAGTTGGGCCCAGTACTTC. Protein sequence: CASSFSRRGSWAQYF.

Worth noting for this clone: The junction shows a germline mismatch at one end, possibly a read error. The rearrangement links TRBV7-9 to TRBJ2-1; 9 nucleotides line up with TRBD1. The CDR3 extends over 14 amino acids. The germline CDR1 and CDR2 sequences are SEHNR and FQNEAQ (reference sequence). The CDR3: CANSRDREVDEQFF. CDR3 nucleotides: TGTGCCAACAGCCGGGACAGGGAAGTCGATGAGCAGTTCTTC. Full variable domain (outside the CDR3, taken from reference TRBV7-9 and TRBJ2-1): DTGVSQNPRHKITKRGQNVTFRCDPISEHNRLYWYRQTLGQGPEFLTYFQNEAQLEKSRLLSDRFSAERPKGSFSTLEIQRTEQGDSAMYLCANSRDREVDEQFFGPGTRLTVL.

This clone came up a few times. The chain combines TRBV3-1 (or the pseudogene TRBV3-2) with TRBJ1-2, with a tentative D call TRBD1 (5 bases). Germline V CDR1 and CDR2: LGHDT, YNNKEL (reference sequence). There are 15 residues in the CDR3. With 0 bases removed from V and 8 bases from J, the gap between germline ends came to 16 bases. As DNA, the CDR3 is TGTGCCAGCAGCCAAGATCGTCCGGGGGTAAAAGGCTACACCTTC. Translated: CASSQDRPGVKGYTF.